This T cell receptor (beta chain) originates from a study of T cell changes during pregnancy in multiple sclerosis. Measured with immunoSEQ multiplex PCR; TCRdb has only the in-frame clones, and not every one. This table holds roughly 79,000 clones, around nine tenths found once. Germline V gives CDR1 SGHVS, CDR2 FQNEAQ. With V trimmed by 5 bases and J by 1 base, 7 bases remained unmatched. The CDR3 runs to 16 residues. Source: CD4+ T cells from peripheral blood mononuclear cells, taken before pregnancy. The source is a female donor with multiple sclerosis, enrolled in a pregnancy study. The rearrangement joins TRBV7-8 to TRBJ1-5, with TRBD1 matching 8 bases. CDR3 bases: TGTGCCAGCAGCCTATTCCGGACAGGGAGCAATCAGCCCCAGCATTTT. It translates to CASSLFRTGSNQPQHF.